This is a list of T cell receptor beta chains from one sample in a study of blood T cell repertoires in COVID-19. Libraries were prepared by immunoSEQ multiplex PCR; TCRdb keeps only in-frame clonotypes and omits some of them. The profile covers 98,000 or so clones, with 84% appearing a single time and around a quarter taken by the ten largest. Source material: peripheral blood. Receptors originate from a man in his 60s with acute or convalescent COVID-19. Each CDR3 is given with its conserved first and last residue. A D gene is named only where the DNA matches it firmly. For some rows the clone size is stated as once, few or many, or as a class when expanded; others skip it.

d_call: -; v_call: TRBV29-1; j_call: TRBJ2-5; clone_size: few; cdr3_aa: CSVEDKEPQYF; cdr3_nt: TGCAGCGTTGAAGATAAGGAGCCCCAGTACTTC
d_call: TRBD1; v_call: TRBV7-9; j_call: TRBJ2-7; clone_size: -; cdr3_aa: CASRGPGQGHEQYF; cdr3_nt: TGTGCCAGCAGGGGACCGGGACAGGGCCACGAGCAGTACTTC
d_call: -; v_call: TRBV18; j_call: TRBJ2-2; clone_size: -; cdr3_aa: CASSYGTGELFF; cdr3_nt: TGTGCCAGCTCCTACGGTACCGGGGAGCTGTTTTTT
d_call: TRBD1; v_call: TRBV29-1; j_call: TRBJ2-1; clone_size: -; cdr3_aa: CSVGPGGDEQFF; cdr3_nt: TGCAGCGTTGGGCCAGGGGGCGATGAGCAGTTCTTC
d_call: -; v_call: TRBV19; j_call: TRBJ2-5; clone_size: -; cdr3_aa: CASSIGRDGEETQYF; cdr3_nt: TGTGCCAGTAGTATAGGCAGGGATGGGGAAGAGACCCAGTACTTC
d_call: -; v_call: TRBV3-1/TRBV3-2; j_call: TRBJ1-2; clone_size: -; cdr3_aa: CASSQGRPGAGYTF; cdr3_nt: TGTGCCAGCAGCCAAGGTAGGCCTGGGGCCGGCTACACCTTC
d_call: TRBD1; v_call: TRBV5-8; j_call: TRBJ1-4; clone_size: -; cdr3_aa: CASRIPGQGGEKLFF; cdr3_nt: TGTGCCAGCAGGATCCCCGGACAGGGAGGAGAAAAACTGTTTTTT
d_call: -; v_call: TRBV4-3; j_call: TRBJ1-3; clone_size: once; cdr3_aa: CASSQDDSGLGSGNTIYF; cdr3_nt: TGCGCCAGCAGCCAAGATGATTCAGGGTTGGGCTCTGGAAACACCATATATTTT
d_call: -; v_call: TRBV27; j_call: TRBJ1-1; clone_size: -; cdr3_aa: CASSFGRVLGNTEAFF; cdr3_nt: TGTGCCAGCAGTTTTGGGAGGGTTCTGGGGAACACTGAAGCTTTCTTT
d_call: TRBD1; v_call: TRBV29-1; j_call: TRBJ1-2; clone_size: few; cdr3_aa: CSVDQGAPDGYTF; cdr3_nt: TGCAGCGTTGATCAGGGGGCGCCGGATGGCTACACCTTC
d_call: -; v_call: TRBV7-9; j_call: TRBJ2-2; clone_size: -; cdr3_aa: CASSSPHSTGELFF; cdr3_nt: TGTGCCAGCAGCTCTCCGCACAGCACCGGGGAGCTGTTTTTT
d_call: -; v_call: TRBV18; j_call: TRBJ2-7; clone_size: -; cdr3_aa: CASSPAPYEQYF; cdr3_nt: TGTGCCAGCTCACCGGCACCCTACGAGCAGTACTTC
d_call: -; v_call: TRBV7-2; j_call: TRBJ1-6; clone_size: -; cdr3_aa: CASSLVGDSPLHF; cdr3_nt: TGTGCCAGCAGCTTAGTTGGAGATTCACCCCTCCACTTT
d_call: TRBD1; v_call: TRBV7-8; j_call: TRBJ1-4; clone_size: -; cdr3_aa: CASSLWDRGLEKLFF; cdr3_nt: TGTGCCAGCAGCTTATGGGACAGGGGGCTTGAAAAACTGTTTTTT
d_call: -; v_call: TRBV6-5; j_call: TRBJ2-1; clone_size: -; cdr3_aa: CASSYSRPSYNEQFF; cdr3_nt: TGTGCCAGCAGTTACTCGAGGCCGAGTTACAATGAGCAGTTCTTC
d_call: TRBD2; v_call: TRBV5-1; j_call: TRBJ2-7; clone_size: -; cdr3_aa: CASSLAAGRYEQYF; cdr3_nt: TGCGCCAGCAGCTTGGCCGCCGGGAGGTACGAGCAGTACTTC
d_call: TRBD2; v_call: TRBV2; j_call: TRBJ2-1; clone_size: few; cdr3_aa: CASRPGLATLTVNEQFF; cdr3_nt: TGTGCCAGCCGCCCGGGACTAGCGACACTCACGGTTAATGAGCAGTTCTTC